This paragraph covers one TCR beta chain sequence. The PCR employed 60 Vbeta primers together with 13 Jbeta primers. Sequencing used immunoSEQ multiplex PCR; TCRdb keeps in-frame clones, though not all of them. The table records 200,000 or so clones, around 80% of them present only once. After removal of 6 bases from V and 5 bases from J, the junction contained 10 bases not matched to a gene. The V gene's germline CDR1 is SNHLY and CDR2 FYNNEI. The CDR3 loop spans 15 amino acids. The data stem from a study of cytomegalovirus exposure and HLA in healthy donors. This rearrangement joins TRBV2 to TRBJ2-3; 8 bases match TRBD2. The sample consisted of PBMCs. The clonotype comes from a woman aged 18 to 35 in good health and CMV-seropositive. The CDR3 reads CASRRTGGRGDTQYF. The CDR3 DNA reads as TGTGCCAGCAGGCGGACGGGGGGGCGGGGAGATACGCAGTATTTT. Looking up the rest from reference TRBV2 and TRBJ2-3 gives the full variable domain: EPEVTQTPSHQVTQMGQEVILRCVPISNHLYFYWYRQILGQKVEFLVSFYNNEISEKSEIFDDQFSVERPDGSNFTLKIRSTKLEDSAMYFCASRRTGGRGDTQYFGPGTRLTVL.